The 18 T cell receptor beta chains listed next were all sequenced from one sample in a study of blood T cell repertoires in COVID-19. TCRdb keeps only in-frame clones here, not all; method: immunoSEQ multiplex PCR. Of under 200,000 clones listed, roughly 78% are singletons. Specimen: peripheral blood. These receptors all stem from a man in his 70s with active or convalescent COVID-19.

The V gene is TRBV10-1, the J gene TRBJ2-3; possibly TRBD1 for D (5 bases). V was cut by 5 bases and J by 4 bases, with 10 bases left in between. The V gene's germline CDR1 is WNHNN and CDR2 SYGVQD (reference sequence). The length of the CDR3 is 13 residues. CDR3 nucleotide sequence: TGCGCCAGCAGTAGCAGACAGCCAGATACGCAGTATTTT. Its protein product is CASSSRQPDTQYF.

The chain links TRBV19 to TRBJ2-2; D may be TRBD1 (6 bases). This CDR3 comprises 14 residues. Between the trimmed V and J ends, which lost 4 bases and 5 bases, there was a span of 11 bases. Germline V gene sequence: CDR1 LNHDA, CDR2 SQIVND (reference sequence). The CDR3 DNA reads as TGTGCCAGTAGTACTCAGACAGGAACCGGGGAGCTGTTTTTT. Residues: CASSTQTGTGELFF.

The V call is TRBV5-1, the J call TRBJ1-1; D gene uncertain. The V end was cut by 4 bases, the J end by 1 base, with 11 bases between. CDR3 length: 14 residues. Germline CDR1 SGHRS, CDR2 YFSETQ. CDR3 in amino acids: CASSPTEWNTEAFF. CDR3 bases: TGCGCCAGCAGCCCCACAGAATGGAACACTGAAGCTTTCTTT.

CDR3 amino acids: CASSQSSNTIYF. The CDR3, as DNA: TGTGCCAGCAGCCAATCCTCAAACACCATATATTTT. The chain has TRBV3-1 (or the pseudogene TRBV3-2) and TRBJ1-3; no clear D. Germline values: CDR1 LGHDT, CDR2 YNNKEL (reference sequence). The CDR3 spans 12 residues. V gave up 2 bases and J gave up 6 bases, with 5 bases separating them.

The chain employs TRBV19 and TRBJ1-6, with a possible D match to TRBD1 (6 bases). Trimming left V 7 bases short and J 6 bases short, with 19 bases between. The CDR3 extends over 16 amino acids. The V gene's germline CDR1 is LNHDA and CDR2 SQIVND (reference sequence). Here the CDR3 reads CASKRQGQLSNSPLHF. The DNA of the CDR3 is TGTGCCAGTAAGAGACAAGGACAGCTCTCTAATTCACCCCTCCACTTT.

This clone was found many times. The J gene is TRBJ2-3, the V gene TRBV6-5; D is unresolved. V lost 0 bases to trimming and J lost 4 bases, with 8 bases between them. Germline V gives CDR1 MNHEY, CDR2 SVGAGI. CDR3 length equals 14 residues. The CDR3 DNA sequence: TGTGCCAGCAGTTACTCGATCGCGCCAGATACGCAGTATTTT. This translates into CASSYSIAPDTQYF.

In this sample, this clone turned up once. The chain links TRBV18 to TRBJ1-1; 7 bases are a match to TRBD1. CDR1 and CDR2 (germline): KGHSH, LQKENI. The V and J ends lost 3 bases and 10 bases, in that order; junction bases with no gene match: 8. This CDR3 contains 13 residues. The CDR3 nucleotides read TGTGCCAGCTCACCGATGGGACAGATAGTAGCTTTCTTT. Translating gives CASSPMGQIVAFF.

The CDR3 spells CASSQDTSGGTQYF. CDR3 sequence (DNA): TGTGCCAGCAGCCAAGACACTAGCGGGGGGACCCAGTACTTC. The V gene is TRBV3-1 (or the pseudogene TRBV3-2), the J gene TRBJ2-5; 11 bases are a match to TRBD2. In germline, CDR1 is LGHDT, CDR2 YNNKEL (reference sequence). The CDR3 is made up of 14 amino acids. Trimming at V came to 0 bases and at J to 7 bases, leaving 1 base not matched to a gene.

This clone was counted a few times. This chain connects TRBV5-4 to TRBJ2-2; 7 positions agree with TRBD1. V lost 4 bases and J lost 6; bases outside the gene matches: 3. The CDR3 sequence is 13 residues long. Germline-derived CDR1 and CDR2 are SGHNT and YYREEE (reference sequence). The CDR3 DNA reads TGTGCCAGCAGCACGCAGGGGGCCGGGGAGCTGTTTTTT. Translation gives CASSTQGAGELFF.

The chain carries TRBV18 and TRBJ1-1, with 8 bases matching TRBD1. Per germline, CDR1 KGHSH and CDR2 LQKENI. Unmatched junction bases numbered 1, after V lost 3 bases and J lost 7 bases. The CDR3 sequence is 12 residues long. This chain's CDR3 is CASSPDRGEAFF. The CDR3 coding sequence is TGTGCCAGCTCACCCGACAGGGGTGAAGCTTTCTTT.

V is TRBV2 and J is TRBJ1-6; tentative D call: TRBD1 (6 bases). V lost 6 bases and J 0 bases, leaving 12 bases between the germline ends. CDR1 and CDR2 (germline): SNHLY, FYNNEI. This CDR3 region has 16 residues. The DNA of the CDR3 is TGTGCCAGCAGAGGCAGAGGGGGCTCCTATAATTCACCCCTCCACTTT. The encoded protein is CASRGRGGSYNSPLHF.

The chain uses TRBV5-5 and TRBJ1-2; D is undetermined. The germline gives CDR1 SGHKS, CDR2 YYEKEE (reference sequence). V lost 6 bases to trimming and J lost 4 bases, with 13 bases between them. This CDR3 is built from 13 residues. The CDR3 nucleotides read TGTGCCAGCAAGGAGGGCCCCGCCTATGGCTACACCTTC. It is translated as CASKEGPAYGYTF.

The V call is TRBV7-2, the J call TRBJ2-5; a weak D match, TRBD2 (6 bases). The CDR3 has 14 residues. Per the germline V gene, CDR1 is SGHTA and CDR2 is FQGNSA. Between the trimmed V and J ends, which lost 1 base and 1 base, there was a span of 7 bases. CDR3 nucleotides: TGTGCCAGCAGCTTAGGGACTATCCAAGAGACCCAGTACTTC. Its protein product is CASSLGTIQETQYF.

This clone was counted only a few times. This rearrangement joins TRBV7-3 to TRBJ2-3, with a weak D call TRBD2 (6 bases). From germline, CDR1 is SGHTA and CDR2 FQGTGA. Trimming cost V 6 bases and J 6 bases, with 13 bases left between them. CDR3 length: 13 amino acids. The CDR3 here is CASRGLWVDTQYF. CDR3 DNA: TGTGCCAGCAGGGGACTCTGGGTGGATACGCAGTATTTT. The variable domain in full, completed from reference TRBV7-3 and TRBJ2-3, reads GAGVSQTPSNKVTEKGKYVELRCDPISGHTALYWYRQSLGQGPEFLIYFQGTGAADDSGLPNDRFFAVRPEGSVSTLKIQRTERGDSAVYLCASRGLWVDTQYFGPGTRLTVL.

The chain links TRBV19 to TRBJ2-7; TRBD1 matches at 11 bases. The CDR3 length is 15 residues. J gave up 5 bases and V 4 bases, and 7 bases lay outside the gene matches. Germline V CDR1 and CDR2: LNHDA, SQIVND (reference sequence). The CDR3 region is CASSTDRGPGDEQYF. For the CDR3, the DNA is TGTGCCAGTAGTACGGACAGGGGGCCGGGAGACGAGCAGTACTTC.

Here the CDR3 DNA reads TGTGCCAGCAGTGAAGGGGTGGGTAATGAAAAACTGTTTTTT. Translated, it gives CASSEGVGNEKLFF. This chain joins TRBV27 and TRBJ1-4, with D possibly TRBD1 on 5 matching bases. The ends were cut back, 5 bases at V and 4 bases at J, with 11 bases in the middle. The germline V gene has CDR1 MNHEY and CDR2 SMNVEV (reference sequence). The CDR3 runs 14 residues.

The chain carries TRBV30 and TRBJ1-1, with D possibly being TRBD1 (5 bases). CDR3 length equals 14 residues. Germline-derived CDR1 and CDR2 are GTSNPN and SVGIG (reference sequence). V lost 3 bases and J lost 1, with 12 bases in between. CDR3: CAWRGGSGNTEAFF. The CDR3 DNA sequence: TGTGCCTGGAGGGGGGGTAGTGGGAACACTGAAGCTTTCTTT.

The V call is TRBV15, the J call TRBJ1-2; a possible D gene is TRBD1 (5 bases). V lost 5 bases and J 8 bases, leaving 18 bases between the germline ends. The CDR3 totals 14 residues. The V gene's germline CDR1 is LNHNV and CDR2 YYDKDF (reference sequence). In DNA, the CDR3 is TGTGCCACCAGCCCCGGGGGACCGGGTCCCGGCTACACCTTC. Protein sequence: CATSPGGPGPGYTF. Supplemented by reference TRBV15 and TRBJ1-2, the full variable domain reads DAMVIQNPRYQVTQFGKPVTLSCSQTLNHNVMYWYQQKSSQAPKLLFHYYDKDFNNEADTPDNFQSRRPNTSFCFLDIRSPGLGDTAMYLCATSPGGPGPGYTFGSGTRLTVV.